This T cell receptor (beta chain) was documented in a study of identical twins' blood T cells. The three twin pairs were reared together, likely meeting the same infections. TCR cDNA libraries came from RNA via a modified published protocol. TCRdb itself ran the 5' RACE reads through MiXCR, one entry per CDR3 protein. The sample shows hundreds of thousands of distinct CDR3 sequences, roughly 27% of them seen only once. This clonotype is medium-sized within its sample. V was pared by 2 bases and J by 0 bases, with 6 bases between. The V gene's germline CDR1 is MRHNA and CDR2 SNTAGT. The CDR3 runs 14 residues.

The source material was PBMCs. The rearrangement joins TRBV6-4 to TRBJ2-3; D is uncertain. The receptor's source is a woman aged 18 to 49 in good health. DNA of the CDR3: TGTGCCAGCAGTGACGGTTCTAGCACAGATACGCAGTATTTT. It encodes CASSDGSSTDTQYF.